This T cell receptor (beta chain) was recorded in a study of blood T cell repertoires in COVID-19. As processed by the authors: Reference gene primer amplification in the assay estimated nucleated cell counts. Sequenced by immunoSEQ multiplex PCR; TCRdb stores in-frame clones only, minus some. V, J and clone size are those of that table, while D and trimming were read from the DNA. The data show over 250,000 clones, roughly nine tenths seen once. Participants, roughly 18 to 89 years old, spanned some 23 US areas. Recovery meant two consecutive negative NP/OP PCR tests, professional clearance, or resolved symptoms. Trimming removed 1 base from V and 2 bases from J, with 12 bases in between. The CDR3 is 14 residues long. Germline V gene data show CDR1 as GTSNPN and CDR2 as SVGIG (reference sequence).

The receptor was derived from a young woman who had recovered from COVID-19. The chain recombines TRBV30 with TRBJ2-7; TRBD2 is a possible D gene (5 bases). The sequenced sample was PBMCs or T cells enriched from blood (not recorded which). The CDR3, as DNA: TGTGCCTGGAGTGGAGGAGGAGATACCTACGAGCAGTACTTC. Protein sequence: CAWSGGGDTYEQYF. Using reference TRBV30 and TRBJ2-7 for the parts outside the CDR3, the full variable domain is SQTIHQWPATLVQPVGSPLSLECTVEGTSNPNLYWYRQAAGRGLQLLFYSVGIGQISSEVPQNLSASRPQDRQFILSSKKLLLSDSGFYLCAWSGGGDTYEQYFGPGTRLTVT.